This T cell receptor beta chain was sequenced in a study of CD4 T cells in relation to SARS-CoV-2 and coronaviruses. Whole-study context: The HLA restriction of the shared crossreactive spike epitopes was mapped.

Clones were sequenced by immunoSEQ multiplex PCR, and TCRdb holds only the in-frame ones, with some missing. The data show tens of thousands of clones, with less than 80% seen just once and 9% to 15% held by the top ten. Before the COVID-19 pandemic, during about 2010-2018, CD4+ T cells were taken from unexposed donors. Isolation of CD4+ T cells took place after about 9 days in culture. Testing used SARS-CoV-2 S/N and four cold-coronavirus spikes on unexposed-donor CD4+ T cells, cells permitting. V was clipped by 2 bases and J by 5 bases; unmatched bases: 6. Germline CDR1 KGHSH, CDR2 LQKENI. This CDR3 comprises 16 residues. Details on this clone: The target antigen is unknown.

The sample was CD4+ T cells from PBMCs, cultured in vitro. This chain links TRBV18 with TRBJ1-4, with TRBD1 matching 9 bases. The receptor was derived from a human donor in good health. In DNA, the CDR3 is TGTGCCAGCTCACCATTATCGGGACAGGGAAATGAAAAACTGTTTTTT. Translated: CASSPLSGQGNEKLFF.